Listed below are T cell receptor beta chains from one sample, sequenced in a study of blood T cell repertoires in COVID-19. The data were produced by immunoSEQ multiplex PCR, yet TCRdb's version contains in-frame clones alone and is incomplete. The data show about 210,000 clones, with around 88% seen just once and under 3.5% held by the top ten. The specimen sequenced was peripheral blood. The receptors shown here come from a man aged 50 to 59 with active or convalescent COVID-19. Both conserved end residues are part of each CDR3. D genes are given only for firm matches. Clone size is given for some rows only: seen once, a few or many times, or a class if the clone is expanded.

v_gene: TRBV6-6
abundance: NA
j_gene: TRBJ2-5
d_gene: TRBD1
CDR3nt: TGTGCCAGCAGTTACGGACAGGGGGTAGAGAAGACCCAGTACTTC
CDR3aa: CASSYGQGVEKTQYF

v_gene: TRBV28
abundance: NA
j_gene: TRBJ1-1
d_gene: TRBD1
CDR3nt: TGTGCCAGCAGTTTATCAGGTGGACAGGGATGGAGGACTGAAGCTTTCTTT
CDR3aa: CASSLSGGQGWRTEAFF

v_gene: TRBV7-9
abundance: NA
j_gene: TRBJ1-2
d_gene: TRBD1
CDR3nt: TGTGCCAGCAGACCTCCTGGACAGGGGGCGGGCGGCTACACCTTC
CDR3aa: CASRPPGQGAGGYTF

v_gene: TRBV5-8
abundance: NA
j_gene: TRBJ2-2
d_gene: TRBD1
CDR3nt: TGTGCCAGCAGCTTGGGGGCCCCAGGACAGGGAATCACCGGGGAGCTGTTTTTT
CDR3aa: CASSLGAPGQGITGELFF

v_gene: TRBV19
abundance: NA
j_gene: TRBJ1-1
d_gene: TRBD1
CDR3nt: TGTGCCAGTAGTATTGGCGGACAGGGGGTTGAAGCTTTCTTT
CDR3aa: CASSIGGQGVEAFF

v_gene: TRBV18
abundance: NA
j_gene: TRBJ1-1
d_gene: NA
CDR3nt: TGTGCCAGCTCCCCCGAGAGTATCGGGATGTCGACTGAAGCTTTCTTT
CDR3aa: CASSPESIGMSTEAFF

v_gene: TRBV5-4
abundance: NA
j_gene: TRBJ2-7
d_gene: TRBD1
CDR3nt: TGTGCCAGCAGCCCCACAGGGGTGAACGAGCAGTACTTC
CDR3aa: CASSPTGVNEQYF

v_gene: TRBV11-2
abundance: NA
j_gene: TRBJ1-4
d_gene: NA
CDR3nt: TGTGCCAGCAGTTCAGGGTCGGCAACTAATGAAAAACTGTTTTTT
CDR3aa: CASSSGSATNEKLFF

v_gene: TRBV27
abundance: NA
j_gene: TRBJ2-5
d_gene: NA
CDR3nt: TGTGCCAGCAGTTTAGGTAGGGGGGGAACCCAAGAGACCCAGTACTTC
CDR3aa: CASSLGRGGTQETQYF

v_gene: TRBV30
abundance: few
j_gene: TRBJ2-2
d_gene: NA
CDR3nt: TGTGCCTGGGACAGAACGAACACCGGGGAGCTGTTTTTT
CDR3aa: CAWDRTNTGELFF

v_gene: TRBV18
abundance: NA
j_gene: TRBJ1-2
d_gene: NA
CDR3nt: TGTGCCAGCTCACCATCGCAGGGTTACTACGGCTACACCTTC
CDR3aa: CASSPSQGYYGYTF

v_gene: TRBV2
abundance: NA
j_gene: TRBJ1-4
d_gene: NA
CDR3nt: TGTGCCAGCACAGGGTATGTCAACGCGTTTTTT
CDR3aa: CASTGYVNAFF

v_gene: TRBV11-2
abundance: NA
j_gene: TRBJ1-2
d_gene: TRBD1
CDR3nt: TGTGCCAGCAGCTGGGACAGGGGGCGAAACTATGGCTACACCTTC
CDR3aa: CASSWDRGRNYGYTF

v_gene: TRBV9
abundance: NA
j_gene: TRBJ2-7
d_gene: NA
CDR3nt: TGTGCCAGCAGCGTAGCGGGTGCCCCCTACGAGCAGTACTTC
CDR3aa: CASSVAGAPYEQYF

v_gene: TRBV12-3/TRBV12-4
abundance: NA
j_gene: TRBJ2-7
d_gene: NA
CDR3nt: TGTGCCAGCAGTTTTGGCGGAACCTACGAGCAGTACTTC
CDR3aa: CASSFGGTYEQYF

v_gene: TRBV12-5
abundance: many
j_gene: TRBJ2-2
d_gene: NA
CDR3nt: TGTGCTAGTGGTCCCCAGGGGAGCCGGAACACCGGGGAGCTGTTTTTT
CDR3aa: CASGPQGSRNTGELFF

v_gene: TRBV4-2
abundance: NA
j_gene: TRBJ2-4
d_gene: NA
CDR3nt: TGTGCCAGCAGCCCGTTAGCCAAAAACATTCAGTACTTC
CDR3aa: CASSPLAKNIQYF

v_gene: TRBV6-5
abundance: NA
j_gene: TRBJ1-1
d_gene: NA
CDR3nt: TGTGCCAGCAGAGTGACCGGGAGGGTCACTGAAGCTTTCTTT
CDR3aa: CASRVTGRVTEAFF

v_gene: TRBV15
abundance: once
j_gene: TRBJ2-2
d_gene: TRBD1
CDR3nt: TGTGCCACCAGCTCGGGGGAGGGACAGGGGGCCGGGGAGCTGTTTTTT
CDR3aa: CATSSGEGQGAGELFF

v_gene: TRBV10-1
abundance: NA
j_gene: TRBJ1-3
d_gene: NA
CDR3nt: TGCGCCAGCATTGACAGCGCTTTCTCTGGAAACACCATATATTTT
CDR3aa: CASIDSAFSGNTIYF

v_gene: TRBV24-1
abundance: few
j_gene: TRBJ2-1
d_gene: NA
CDR3nt: TGTGCCACCAGTGAGTCTAGTTACAATGAGCAGTTCTTC
CDR3aa: CATSESSYNEQFF

v_gene: TRBV30
abundance: NA
j_gene: TRBJ2-1
d_gene: TRBD2
CDR3nt: TGTGCCTGGAGTGCCCGACTAGCGGGGTCCTACAATGAGCAGTTCTTC
CDR3aa: CAWSARLAGSYNEQFF

v_gene: TRBV9
abundance: NA
j_gene: TRBJ1-2
d_gene: TRBD1
CDR3nt: TGTGCCAGCAGCGAGAGACAGGGGGTCTATGGCTACACCTTC
CDR3aa: CASSERQGVYGYTF

v_gene: TRBV27
abundance: once
j_gene: TRBJ2-1
d_gene: NA
CDR3nt: TGTGCCAGCAGTCCGGGGTCTACTGAGCAGTTCTTC
CDR3aa: CASSPGSTEQFF

v_gene: TRBV10-3
abundance: NA
j_gene: TRBJ2-5
d_gene: NA
CDR3nt: TGTGCCATCAGTGTAGAGGTCCAAGAGACCCAGTACTTC
CDR3aa: CAISVEVQETQYF

v_gene: TRBV28
abundance: few
j_gene: TRBJ1-2
d_gene: NA
CDR3nt: TGTGCCAGCAGTCCGCCCCGGGGCTATGGCTACACCTTC
CDR3aa: CASSPPRGYGYTF

v_gene: TRBV27
abundance: few
j_gene: TRBJ2-1
d_gene: NA
CDR3nt: TGTGCCAGCAGTTTAGCCTACTACTACAATGAGCAGTTCTTC
CDR3aa: CASSLAYYYNEQFF

v_gene: TRBV6-6
abundance: NA
j_gene: TRBJ2-6
d_gene: NA
CDR3nt: TGTGCCAGCAGTTACACTCTTAGCTCTGGGGCCAACGTCCTGACTTTC
CDR3aa: CASSYTLSSGANVLTF

v_gene: TRBV7-9
abundance: NA
j_gene: TRBJ1-1
d_gene: TRBD1
CDR3nt: TGTGCCACTTGGGCAGGGGGTGAAGCTTTCTTT
CDR3aa: CATWAGGEAFF

v_gene: TRBV19
abundance: NA
j_gene: TRBJ1-6
d_gene: NA
CDR3nt: TGTGCCAGTAGAGGGGGGGCGTGGAATTCACCCCTCCACTTT
CDR3aa: CASRGGAWNSPLHF

v_gene: TRBV9
abundance: NA
j_gene: TRBJ2-3
d_gene: NA
CDR3nt: TGTGCCAGCAGCGATGGGGGGGCCCGCACAGATACGCAGTATTTT
CDR3aa: CASSDGGARTDTQYF

v_gene: TRBV9
abundance: NA
j_gene: TRBJ1-3
d_gene: NA
CDR3nt: TGTGCCAGCAGCCTCACGACAGGCTCCTCTGGAAACACCATATATTTT
CDR3aa: CASSLTTGSSGNTIYF

v_gene: TRBV2
abundance: NA
j_gene: TRBJ2-3
d_gene: TRBD2
CDR3nt: TGTGCCAGCAACCTAGCGGGGGGGCCGACAGATACGCAGTATTTT
CDR3aa: CASNLAGGPTDTQYF

v_gene: TRBV2
abundance: NA
j_gene: TRBJ2-3
d_gene: TRBD1
CDR3nt: TGTGCCAGCAGTCCCCGACAGGGTTGGCGCACAGATACGCAGTATTTT
CDR3aa: CASSPRQGWRTDTQYF

v_gene: TRBV28
abundance: NA
j_gene: TRBJ1-6
d_gene: NA
CDR3nt: TGTGCCAGCAGTATGGAGATAGGTTCACCCCTCCACTTT
CDR3aa: CASSMEIGSPLHF

v_gene: TRBV3-1/TRBV3-2
abundance: NA
j_gene: TRBJ2-2
d_gene: TRBD2
CDR3nt: TGTGCCAGCAGCCAAAGGCGGGGGGCGTTAGCGGGCGGGAACACCGGGGAGCTGTTTTTT
CDR3aa: CASSQRRGALAGGNTGELFF

v_gene: TRBV11-3
abundance: NA
j_gene: TRBJ2-3
d_gene: TRBD2
CDR3nt: TGTGCCAGCAGTCAGGTCCGAGCGGGGGCCCCTTTCACAGATACGCAGTATTTT
CDR3aa: CASSQVRAGAPFTDTQYF

v_gene: TRBV7-2
abundance: NA
j_gene: TRBJ1-5
d_gene: TRBD1
CDR3nt: TGTGCCAGCAGCTTAACAGGGGGTCAGCCCCAGCATTTT
CDR3aa: CASSLTGGQPQHF

v_gene: TRBV3-1/TRBV3-2
abundance: NA
j_gene: TRBJ1-2
d_gene: TRBD1
CDR3nt: TGTGCCAGCAGCCATCTCGGGACAGGGCTTTCTAAAGGCTACACCTTC
CDR3aa: CASSHLGTGLSKGYTF

v_gene: TRBV29-1
abundance: NA
j_gene: TRBJ2-3
d_gene: NA
CDR3nt: TGCAGCGTTGATGGCGGGGGCCGAACCGCTAGCACAGATACGCAGTATTTT
CDR3aa: CSVDGGGRTASTDTQYF

v_gene: TRBV5-1
abundance: NA
j_gene: TRBJ1-4
d_gene: TRBD1
CDR3nt: TGCGCCAGCAGCTGGGGACAGGAGGATGAAAAACTGTTTTTT
CDR3aa: CASSWGQEDEKLFF

v_gene: TRBV6-2/TRBV6-3
abundance: NA
j_gene: TRBJ1-1
d_gene: NA
CDR3nt: TGTGCCAGCAGTTCTGGTGTGTTGCGTGTAGCTTTCTTT
CDR3aa: CASSSGVLRVAFF

v_gene: TRBV5-6
abundance: NA
j_gene: TRBJ1-1
d_gene: TRBD1
CDR3nt: TGTGCCAGCAGCTTCGGGACAGGGGTGGGAACTGAAGCTTTCTTT
CDR3aa: CASSFGTGVGTEAFF

v_gene: TRBV10-1
abundance: NA
j_gene: TRBJ2-3
d_gene: NA
CDR3nt: TGCGCCAGCAGTGAGTCGGGGGCTGTAGATACGCAGTATTTT
CDR3aa: CASSESGAVDTQYF

v_gene: TRBV19
abundance: few
j_gene: TRBJ2-5
d_gene: NA
CDR3nt: TGTGCCAGTAGTACGGACGCCGGGGAGGTATTTGAGACCCAGTACTTC
CDR3aa: CASSTDAGEVFETQYF

v_gene: TRBV7-2
abundance: NA
j_gene: TRBJ1-1
d_gene: NA
CDR3nt: TGTGCCAGCAGCCTCTACAGGGCAATCGGTCCGAACACTGAAGCTTTCTTT
CDR3aa: CASSLYRAIGPNTEAFF

v_gene: TRBV11-3
abundance: once
j_gene: TRBJ1-1
d_gene: NA
CDR3nt: TGTGCCAGCAGCCTGAAGGGGGGGGTTGGAGCTTTCTTT
CDR3aa: CASSLKGGVGAFF

v_gene: TRBV11-2
abundance: NA
j_gene: TRBJ2-2
d_gene: TRBD2
CDR3nt: TGTGCCAGCAGTTTTACCGGGACTAGCGGGTCGAACACCGGGGAGCTGTTTTTT
CDR3aa: CASSFTGTSGSNTGELFF

v_gene: TRBV28
abundance: NA
j_gene: TRBJ1-3
d_gene: NA
CDR3nt: TGTGCCAGCAGTACATCAGGACAGTTGGGAGGAAACACCATATATTTT
CDR3aa: CASSTSGQLGGNTIYF

v_gene: TRBV6-2/TRBV6-3
abundance: NA
j_gene: TRBJ1-5
d_gene: NA
CDR3nt: TGTGCCAGCAGTCCGGGGAGGGGTCGGGAGCCCCAGCATTTT
CDR3aa: CASSPGRGREPQHF

v_gene: TRBV2
abundance: NA
j_gene: TRBJ1-1
d_gene: NA
CDR3nt: TGTGCCAGCAGTGAAGTATCGTCTGCTGAAGCTTTCTTT
CDR3aa: CASSEVSSAEAFF

v_gene: TRBV14
abundance: NA
j_gene: TRBJ1-2
d_gene: NA
CDR3nt: TGTGCCAGCAGCCATCTCCCAGGTGGTGGCTACACCTTC
CDR3aa: CASSHLPGGGYTF

v_gene: TRBV30
abundance: once
j_gene: TRBJ2-7
d_gene: NA
CDR3nt: TGTGCCTCTGACATGGGGCCAGGGACAATCGAGCAGTACTTC
CDR3aa: CASDMGPGTIEQYF

v_gene: TRBV4-3
abundance: few
j_gene: TRBJ1-1
d_gene: NA
CDR3nt: TGCGCCAGCAGCCAACAGGTAGGCTACACTGAAGCTTTCTTT
CDR3aa: CASSQQVGYTEAFF

v_gene: TRBV7-2
abundance: few
j_gene: TRBJ1-1
d_gene: NA
CDR3nt: TGTGCCAGCAGCTTAGCCCGAGCACCCTTGAGTACTGAAGCTTTCTTT
CDR3aa: CASSLARAPLSTEAFF

v_gene: TRBV14
abundance: NA
j_gene: TRBJ1-1
d_gene: NA
CDR3nt: TGTGCCAGCAGCCAAACGAGGAGGATGGACACTGAAGCTTTCTTT
CDR3aa: CASSQTRRMDTEAFF

v_gene: TRBV6-4
abundance: NA
j_gene: TRBJ2-1
d_gene: NA
CDR3nt: TGTGCCAGCAGCCCCCTCCAGAAAAATGAGCAGTTCTTC
CDR3aa: CASSPLQKNEQFF